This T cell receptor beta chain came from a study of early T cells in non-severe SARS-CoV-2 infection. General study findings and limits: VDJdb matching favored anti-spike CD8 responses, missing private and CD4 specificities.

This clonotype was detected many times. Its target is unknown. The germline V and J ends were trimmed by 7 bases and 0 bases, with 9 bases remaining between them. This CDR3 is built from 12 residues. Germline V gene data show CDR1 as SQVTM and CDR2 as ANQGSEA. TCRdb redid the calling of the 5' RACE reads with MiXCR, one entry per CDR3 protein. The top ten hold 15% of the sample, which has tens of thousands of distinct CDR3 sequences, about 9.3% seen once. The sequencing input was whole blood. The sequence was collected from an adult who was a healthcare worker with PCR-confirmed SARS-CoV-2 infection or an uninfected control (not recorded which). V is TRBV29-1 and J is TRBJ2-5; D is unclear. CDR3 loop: CSALDNQETQYF. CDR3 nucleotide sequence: TGCAGCGCGCTAGACAACCAAGAGACCCAGTACTTC.